Below are 26 T cell receptor beta chains sequenced from a single sample in a study of response to subunit inactivated influenza vaccine (dated by TCRdb to the late 2010s). Receptor libraries were prepared by RT-PCR. For sequencing, an Illumina HiSeq 2500 was employed. TCRdb's own reprocessing of the public reads used fastp at Q25 and MiXCR and kept productive beta chains. All rows with the same CDR3 protein become a single entry with the most common DNA and genes. Within this sample are fewer than 550,000 distinct CDR3 sequences, with around 25% of them counted one time only. The ten most abundant clones make up approximately 1.9% of the sample. The specimen was CD4+ T cells sorted from PBMCs, collected approximately 5 days after vaccination. Receptors were obtained from a man in his fifties or sixties who received an inactivated influenza vaccine. Donor details come from another sample of the same person, matched by shared clones.

The V gene is TRBV7-2, the J gene TRBJ2-7; D gene ambiguous. CDR3 length equals 13 residues. Germline V lookup: CDR1 SGHTA, CDR2 FQGNSA. Trimming cost V 2 bases and J 2 bases, with 7 bases left between them. This CDR3 reads CASSLFPAYEQYF. CDR3 in DNA: TGTGCCAGCAGCTTATTCCCCGCCTACGAGCAGTACTTC.

This clonotype appeared a few times. This rearrangement joins TRBV27 to TRBJ2-7, with 9 bases identical to TRBD1. The CDR3 extends over 14 amino acids. CDR1 is MNHEY, CDR2 SMNVEV, per germline (reference sequence). The V gene end was trimmed by 8 bases and the J gene end by 4 bases; junction bases not matched to a gene: 9. CDR3 nucleotides: TGTGCCAGCCAGGCTCTGGGACAGGGTTACGAGCAGTACTTC. Protein: CASQALGQGYEQYF.

This sequence joins TRBV4-3 and TRBJ2-5, with 8 bases fitting TRBD1. Germline loops: CDR1 LGHNA, CDR2 YSLEER. V lost 0 bases, J lost 5 bases, and 14 bases stayed unmatched. The CDR3 runs 18 residues. CDR3 protein: CASSQDPRGRQGTETQYF. The CDR3 nucleotides are TGCGCCAGCAGCCAAGATCCTAGAGGTCGACAGGGGACCGAGACCCAGTACTTC.

This chain joins TRBV6-5 and TRBJ1-6; D is undetermined. The germline CDR1 and CDR2 sequences are MNHEY and SVGAGI. Trimming took off 7 bases at V and 7 bases at J, with 8 bases between the two ends. The CDR3 has 12 amino acids. For the CDR3, the DNA is TGTGCCAGCAAGGCAGGAAATTCACCCCTCCACTTT. Protein: CASKAGNSPLHF.

This clonotype was found a few times. The chain has TRBV20-1 and TRBJ1-2; 9 bases align to TRBD1. The V and J ends lost 2 bases and 2 bases, in that order; junction bases with no gene match: 6. Germline values: CDR1 DFQATT, CDR2 SNEGSKA (reference sequence). This CDR3 has 15 residues. CDR3 sequence reads: CSARTPGTGNYGYTF. The CDR3 coding sequence is TGCAGTGCTAGAACTCCCGGGACAGGGAACTATGGCTACACCTTC.

This rearrangement joins TRBV29-1 to TRBJ1-2; a possible D gene is TRBD1 (5 bases). CDR1 is SQVTM and CDR2 is ANQGSEA in the germline V gene. The V end was cut by 4 bases, the J end by 4 bases, with 10 bases between. CDR3 size: 12 residues. The CDR3 DNA reads as TGCAGCGTTGCTTCGCAGGGCTATGGCTACACCTTC. It specifies CSVASQGYGYTF.

This clonotype was observed a handful of times. The rearrangement uses TRBV28 and TRBJ1-4; unclear D gene. The germline V gene encodes CDR1 MDHEN and CDR2 SYDVKM. Trimming left V 9 bases short and J 4 bases short, with 9 bases between. CDR3 length: 12 amino acids. CDR3 in DNA: TGTGCCAGTCTGGGGTTTAATGAAAAACTGTTTTTT. Its protein is CASLGFNEKLFF.

The sample holds a few counts of this clonotype. The chain joins TRBV28 to TRBJ1-6; D gene uncertain. Germline CDR1 is MDHEN and CDR2 is SYDVKM. The CDR3 has 12 amino acids. Trimming pared 6 bases from V and 5 bases from J, leaving 5 bases between. CDR3 loop: CASRPNNSPLHF. The CDR3 DNA reads as TGTGCCAGCAGACCTAATAATTCACCCCTCCACTTT.

This clonotype was counted a few times. The chain carries TRBV20-1 and TRBJ2-2; a weak D match, TRBD1 (5 bases). The ends were cut back, 3 bases at V and 7 bases at J, with 9 bases in the middle. Germline V gives CDR1 DFQATT, CDR2 SNEGSKA (reference sequence). This CDR3 is 12 amino acids long. The DNA for the CDR3 is TGCAGTGCTAGGAATACAGGCGGGGAGCTGTTTTTT. It yields the protein CSARNTGGELFF.

The chain combines TRBV5-6 with TRBJ2-7; 9 bases align to TRBD2. Germline V gene lookup returns CDR1 SGHDT and CDR2 YYEEEE. Trimming removed 0 bases from V and 4 bases from J; junction bases left unmatched: 11. CDR3 length: 17 residues. In DNA, the CDR3 is TGTGCCAGCAGCTTGGCAGCGCTAGCGGGGAATGTTTACGAGCAGTACTTC. It translates to CASSLAALAGNVYEQYF.

The DNA for the CDR3 is TGCAGTGCTAGAGGGGGGACAGGGAATAACGAAGCTTTCTTT. Its protein is CSARGGTGNNEAFF. This rearrangement joins TRBV20-1 to TRBJ1-1; TRBD1 agrees at 9 bases. In germline, CDR1 is DFQATT, CDR2 SNEGSKA (reference sequence). The V gene end was trimmed by 1 base and the J gene end by 8 bases; junction bases not matched to a gene: 8. This CDR3 has 14 residues.

This clonotype appeared many times. The V gene is TRBV24-1, the J gene TRBJ2-5, with 8 bases fitting TRBD1. Per the germline V gene, CDR1 is KGHDR and CDR2 is SFDVKD. The CDR3 contains 16 residues. The V and J ends lost 3 bases and 5 bases, in that order; junction bases with no gene match: 10. The CDR3 reads CATSDATGAVAETQYF. Written as DNA, the CDR3 is TGTGCCACCAGTGATGCGACAGGGGCGGTTGCGGAGACCCAGTACTTC.

V gene TRBV7-9 combines with J gene TRBJ1-5; the D is unclear. The CDR3 consists of 15 residues. V was cut by 5 bases and J by 6 bases, with 17 bases left in between. The germline gives CDR1 SEHNR, CDR2 FQNEAQ (reference sequence). The CDR3 reads CASSRGGRRGQPQHF. CDR3 nucleotides: TGTGCCAGCAGCCGCGGAGGGCGGCGGGGTCAGCCCCAGCATTTT. Combining the CDR3 with reference TRBV7-9 and TRBJ1-5 gives the whole variable domain DTGVSQNPRHKITKRGQNVTFRCDPISEHNRLYWYRQTLGQGPEFLTYFQNEAQLEKSRLLSDRFSAERPKGSFSTLEIQRTEQGDSAMYLCASSRGGRRGQPQHFGDGTRLSIL.

Only a few counts were recorded for this clonotype. The chain couples TRBV5-5 to TRBJ1-5, with unresolved D. The CDR3 is made up of 15 amino acids. Deletions cut 7 bases from V and 1 base from J, with 15 bases between. Per germline, CDR1 SGHKS and CDR2 YYEKEE (reference sequence). CDR3 in DNA: TGTGCCAGCTCCCTTTTTTGGGGAAGCAATCAGCCCCAGCATTTT. Translation: CASSLFWGSNQPQHF.

The chain uses TRBV10-2 and TRBJ2-7; the match to TRBD2 covers 9 bases. The CDR3 loop spans 14 amino acids. Germline V lookup: CDR1 WSHSY, CDR2 SAAADI. V lost 7 bases, J lost 2 bases, and 6 bases stayed unmatched. The CDR3 reads CASTETSGPYEQYF. CDR3 bases: TGCGCCAGCACCGAAACTAGCGGGCCCTACGAGCAGTACTTC.

This chain links TRBV5-5 with TRBJ2-3; no clear D. V lost 2 bases, J lost 2 bases, and 9 bases lay in between. Germline V gives CDR1 SGHKS, CDR2 YYEKEE (reference sequence). There are 14 residues in the CDR3. The CDR3 here is CASSLVAYTDTQYF. The CDR3, as DNA: TGTGCCAGCAGCTTAGTTGCTTACACAGATACGCAGTATTTT. The variable domain in full, with the rest retrieved from reference TRBV5-5 and TRBJ2-3, is DAGVTQSPTHLIKTRGQQVTLRCSPISGHKSVSWYQQVLGQGPQFIFQYYEKEERGRGNFPDRFSARQFPNYSSELNVNALLLGDSALYLCASSLVAYTDTQYFGPGTRLTVL.

This clonotype has at least ten counts. V usage is TRBV7-9 and J usage is TRBJ2-5; D call uncertain. The CDR3 contains 13 residues. The germline V gene has CDR1 SEHNR and CDR2 FQNEAQ (reference sequence). V lost 4 bases to trimming and J lost 11 bases, with 17 bases between them. The CDR3: CASSSSRTLNQYF. CDR3 bases: TGTGCCAGCAGCTCCTCCCGGACCCTAAATCAGTACTTC.

In its sample, this clonotype was seen a few times. J is TRBJ2-1 and V is TRBV19, with 7 bases that match TRBD2. Germline lookup yields CDR1 LNHDA and CDR2 SQIVND (reference sequence). The CDR3 totals 16 residues. V lost 1 base to trimming and J lost 5 bases; unmatched junction nucleotides: 8. CDR3 in amino acids: CASSIARTRFHNEQFF. Written as DNA, the CDR3 is TGTGCCAGTAGTATAGCACGGACTAGGTTCCACAATGAGCAGTTCTTC.

The chain employs TRBV3-1 and TRBJ1-2; 9 nucleotides agree with TRBD1. The germline V gene encodes CDR1 LGHDT and CDR2 YNNKEL (reference sequence). V lost 1 base to trimming and J lost 6 bases; unmatched junction nucleotides: 3. The CDR3 is made up of 14 amino acids. In DNA form, the CDR3 reads TGTGCCAGCAGCCAAGGGGACAGGGTGGATGGCTACACCTTC. It is translated as CASSQGDRVDGYTF.

This clonotype was counted a few times. The chain has TRBV5-5 and TRBJ2-1; 8 bases agree with TRBD1. V lost 1 base and J lost 7; bases outside the gene matches: 4. Germline V gene data show CDR1 as SGHKS and CDR2 as YYEKEE (reference sequence). The CDR3 runs 14 residues. CDR3 loop: CASSLFGTGNEQFF. The CDR3, as DNA: TGTGCCAGCAGCTTGTTTGGGACAGGTAATGAGCAGTTCTTC.

The chain carries TRBV25-1 and TRBJ2-5, with D perhaps given as TRBD1 or TRBD2 (5 bases each). V shed 8 bases and J shed 5 bases, with 18 bases lying between them. Germline V gives CDR1 MGHDK, CDR2 SYGVNS. The CDR3 contains 14 residues. The CDR3 bases are TGTGCCAGCGGCACCGGGACCCCCGGGGAGACCCAGTACTTC. This translates into CASGTGTPGETQYF.

The CDR3: CASSYPQVNQPQHF. CDR3 sequence (DNA): TGTGCCAGCAGTTACCCCCAGGTGAATCAGCCCCAGCATTTT. This chain uses TRBV6-2 or TRBV6-3 with TRBJ1-5, with D unclear. This CDR3 comprises 14 residues. Germline CDR1 MNHEY, CDR2 SVGEGT. Between the trimmed V and J ends, which lost 2 bases and 4 bases, there was a span of 9 bases.

This clonotype was detected only a few times. The chain links TRBV5-1 to TRBJ1-6; no reliable D call. CDR3 length: 16 residues. From germline, CDR1 is SGHRS and CDR2 YFSETQ. The ends were cut back, 1 base at V and 6 bases at J, with 14 bases in the middle. The CDR3 DNA sequence: TGCGCCAGCAGCTTGACGGGCCTTCTGGGTAATTCACCCCTCCACTTT. Translation gives CASSLTGLLGNSPLHF.

The chain carries TRBV7-9 and TRBJ2-5; D gene ambiguous. Trimming removed 5 bases from V and 6 bases from J, with 10 bases in between. The CDR3 loop spans 12 amino acids. CDR1 is SEHNR and CDR2 is FQNEAQ in the germline V gene (reference sequence). The CDR3 sequence: CASSPLGQTQYF. The CDR3 nucleotides read TGTGCCAGCAGCCCCCTTGGCCAGACCCAGTACTTC.

In its sample, this clonotype was seen many times. V gene TRBV12-3 or TRBV12-4 combines with J gene TRBJ2-1, with a weak D call TRBD2 (6 bases). V gave up 0 bases and J gave up 10 bases, with 16 bases separating them. The CDR3 extends over 15 amino acids. CDR3 nucleotide sequence: TGTGCCAGCAGTTTAGCGACGATTGGCGGGATAGAGCAGTTCTTC. Amino acids: CASSLATIGGIEQFF.

Many counts were recorded for this clonotype. A read error may account for a junction end that differs from germline. V is TRBV5-1 and J is TRBJ1-2; 8 positions match TRBD1. The germline gives CDR1 SGHRS, CDR2 YFSETQ. There are 14 residues in the CDR3. CDR3 sequence reads: CASSLGDRSYGYTF. The CDR3, as DNA: TGTGCCAGCAGCTTGGGGGACAGGAGTTATGGCTACACCTTC.